This TCR beta chain came from a study of response to subunit inactivated influenza vaccine. Germline loops: CDR1 ENHRY, CDR2 SYGVKD. The CDR3 is 13 amino acids. V was cut by 3 bases and J by 4 bases, with 7 bases left in between. Overall study results and limits: The authors suggested that every seasonal influenza vaccination recruits few new T cells.

This clonotype has a count of ten or more. Its antigen is as yet unknown. From the RT-PCR reads, TCRdb called clonotypes with MiXCR, one entry per CDR3 protein. The sample gives about 610,000 distinct CDR3 sequences, around 13% of which show up once; 11% is in the top ten. The genes are TRBV10-3 and TRBJ1-5; D not resolved. The TCR sequence derives from a man between 50 and 59 years old who received an inactivated influenza vaccine. Source: PBMCs from blood, taken 11 to 12 days after vaccination. CDR3 nucleotides: TGTGCCATCAGTGATTCCGGGAATCAGCCCCAGCATTTT. This gives the protein CAISDSGNQPQHF.